This T cell receptor beta chain was obtained from a study of tumor and adjacent non-tumor tissue in lung cancer. On the study more broadly: On average, productive TCRbeta reads reached a few million per sample. Study results and limitations: Top 100 clones took a larger repertoire share in normal lung. Significantly higher TCR diversity was found in tumor than normal lung.

This CDR3 is built from 14 residues. The germline gives CDR1 SGHAT, CDR2 FQNNGV. The V and J ends lost 0 bases and 8 bases respectively, with 8 bases between them. A modified ARM-PCR protocol with three rounds of nested PCR amplified TCRbeta. A single record per CDR3 protein comes from TCRdb applying MiXCR to the multiplex PCR reads. The sample includes about 76,000 distinct CDR3 sequences, about two thirds of them seen just once. This sample's RNA came from whole unsorted tissue. Chemotherapy-naive patients with new lung cancer underwent thoracic surgery in China, August–late 2014. With regard to this clonotype: Its target is not known.

What was sequenced was lung tumor tissue. The receptor was isolated from a woman between 65 and 79 years old with non-small cell lung cancer. This chain connects TRBV11-2 to TRBJ1-6; D is undetermined. Here the CDR3 reads CASSLDTIYSPLHF. The CDR3 bases are TGTGCCAGCAGCTTAGATACTATCTATTCACCCCTCCACTTT.